This T cell receptor beta chain was found in a study of cytomegalovirus exposure and HLA in healthy donors. Study information: HLA-typed donors contributed some 83 million unique TCRs, which were held in an early data release.

V was trimmed by 1 base and J by 5 bases, leaving 18 bases between them. The V gene's germline CDR1 is MNHEY and CDR2 SMNVEV (reference sequence). This CDR3 is built from 17 residues. Study-level findings and limits: Per published accounts, TCR beta sequences correctly predicted the HLA-A and HLA-B alleles of most subjects. More clonal expansion characterized HLA-associated TCR beta chains than equally common others in a later analysis. The dataset shows that most TCR sequences were rare, while some public TCRs occurred in many donors.

The primer mix had 60 Vbeta and 13 Jbeta primers. The repertoire was sequenced with immunoSEQ multiplex PCR; TCRdb's copy has only in-frame clones and lacks some. The sample has under 100,000 clones, around 70% seen once. A remark on this clone: Its matching antigen is unknown.

V and J are TRBV27 and TRBJ2-1; D perhaps matches TRBD2 (6 bases). The origin of this receptor is a woman in her forties or fifties in good health and CMV-seropositive. The sample was PBMCs. DNA for the CDR3: TGTGCCAGCAGTTTATTCCCCTGGGTGCGGGGCAACAATGAGCAGTTCTTC. It is translated as CASSLFPWVRGNNEQFF.